Listed here is a single TCR beta chain. Its target is not known. These data belong to a study of beta chain features in type 1 diabetes. Every isolated RNA sample was fully reverse transcribed, so sequencing captured expressed TCRB transcripts. This table comes from immunoSEQ multiplex PCR, and its TCRdb copy is limited to in-frame clones, with some not included. The sample has a few hundred thousand clones, around an eighth seen once. The germline V gene encodes CDR1 GTSNPN and CDR2 SVGIG (reference sequence). The V end was cut by 1 base, the J end by 2 bases, with 14 bases between. CDR3 length equals 15 residues. Regarding the study as a whole: TCRB CDR3s were moderately but significantly shorter in Type 1 diabetes patients in all four CD4+ subsets. HLA effects on TCRB rearrangement stayed unresolved here. Sampled from patients, naive, central memory and Treg TCRB repertoires appeared more similar than those sampled from healthy donors.

The source of this sequence is a woman younger than 35 with type 1 diabetes. The specimen sequenced was naive CD4+ T cells from blood. The V call is TRBV30, the J call TRBJ1-2, with a possible D match to TRBD1 (6 bases). Here the CDR3 DNA reads TGTGCCTGGAGTGGAAAGACTACAGGGAACTATGGCTACACCTTC. Translation: CAWSGKTTGNYGYTF.